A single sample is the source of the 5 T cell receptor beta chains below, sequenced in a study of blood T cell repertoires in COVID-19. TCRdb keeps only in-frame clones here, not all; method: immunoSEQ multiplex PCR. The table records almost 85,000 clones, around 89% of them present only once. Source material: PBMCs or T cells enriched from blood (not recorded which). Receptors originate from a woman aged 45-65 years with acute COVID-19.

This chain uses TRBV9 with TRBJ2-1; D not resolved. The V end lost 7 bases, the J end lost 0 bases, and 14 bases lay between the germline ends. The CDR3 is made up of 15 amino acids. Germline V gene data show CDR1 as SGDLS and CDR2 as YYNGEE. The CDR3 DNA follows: TGTGCCAGCCGACTCCCTAGTCGCTCCTACAATGAGCAGTTCTTC. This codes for CASRLPSRSYNEQFF.

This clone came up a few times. DNA of the CDR3: TGTGCCAGCAGGTTGGGTGCGGGAGGGCCAGCGACAGATACGCAGTATTTT. It specifies CASRLGAGGPATDTQYF. The chain couples TRBV7-9 to TRBJ2-3; 9 nucleotides match TRBD2. The CDR3 runs to 17 residues. The V gene end was trimmed by 6 bases and the J gene end by 3 bases; junction bases not matched to a gene: 13. CDR1 and CDR2 (germline): SEHNR, FQNEAQ (reference sequence).

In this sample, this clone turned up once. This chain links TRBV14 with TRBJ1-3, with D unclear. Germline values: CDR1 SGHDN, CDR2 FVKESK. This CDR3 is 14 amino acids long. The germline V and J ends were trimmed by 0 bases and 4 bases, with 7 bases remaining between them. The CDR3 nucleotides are TGTGCCAGCAGCCAAGATTTGGGCGGAAACACCATATATTTT. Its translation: CASSQDLGGNTIYF.

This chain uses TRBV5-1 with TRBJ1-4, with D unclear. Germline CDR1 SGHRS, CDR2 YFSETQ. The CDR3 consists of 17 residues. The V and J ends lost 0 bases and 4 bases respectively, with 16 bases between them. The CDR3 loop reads CASSLDAGSIGNEKLFF. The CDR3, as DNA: TGCGCCAGCAGCTTGGATGCAGGCAGTATTGGTAATGAAAAACTGTTTTTT. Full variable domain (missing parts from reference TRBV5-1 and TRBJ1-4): KAGVTQTPRYLIKTRGQQVTLSCSPISGHRSVSWYQQTPGQGLQFLFEYFSETQRNKGNFPGRFSGRQFSNSRSEMNVSTLELGDSALYLCASSLDAGSIGNEKLFFGSGTQLSVL.

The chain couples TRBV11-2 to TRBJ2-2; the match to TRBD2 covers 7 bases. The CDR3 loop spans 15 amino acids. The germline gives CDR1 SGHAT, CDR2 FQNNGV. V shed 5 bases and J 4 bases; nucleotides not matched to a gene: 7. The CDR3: CASSLLGGSTGELFF. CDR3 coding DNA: TGTGCCAGCAGCCTGTTGGGAGGGAGCACCGGGGAGCTGTTTTTT.